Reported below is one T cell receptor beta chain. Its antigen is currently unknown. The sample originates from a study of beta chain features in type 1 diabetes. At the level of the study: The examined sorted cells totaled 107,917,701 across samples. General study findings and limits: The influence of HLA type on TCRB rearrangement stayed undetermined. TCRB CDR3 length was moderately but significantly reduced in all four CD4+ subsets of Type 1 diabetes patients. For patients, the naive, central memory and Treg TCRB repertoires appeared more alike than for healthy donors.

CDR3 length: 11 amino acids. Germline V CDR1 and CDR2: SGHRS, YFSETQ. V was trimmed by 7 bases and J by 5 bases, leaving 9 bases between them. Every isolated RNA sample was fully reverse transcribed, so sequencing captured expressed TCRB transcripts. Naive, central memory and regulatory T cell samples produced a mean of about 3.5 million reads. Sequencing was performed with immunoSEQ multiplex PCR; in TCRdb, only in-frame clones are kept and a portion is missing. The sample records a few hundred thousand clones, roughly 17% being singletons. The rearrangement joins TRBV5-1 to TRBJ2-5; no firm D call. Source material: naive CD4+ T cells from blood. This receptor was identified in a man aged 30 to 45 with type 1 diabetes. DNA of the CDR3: TGCGCCAGCGCCGACGTTGAGACCCAGTACTTC. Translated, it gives CASADVETQYF.